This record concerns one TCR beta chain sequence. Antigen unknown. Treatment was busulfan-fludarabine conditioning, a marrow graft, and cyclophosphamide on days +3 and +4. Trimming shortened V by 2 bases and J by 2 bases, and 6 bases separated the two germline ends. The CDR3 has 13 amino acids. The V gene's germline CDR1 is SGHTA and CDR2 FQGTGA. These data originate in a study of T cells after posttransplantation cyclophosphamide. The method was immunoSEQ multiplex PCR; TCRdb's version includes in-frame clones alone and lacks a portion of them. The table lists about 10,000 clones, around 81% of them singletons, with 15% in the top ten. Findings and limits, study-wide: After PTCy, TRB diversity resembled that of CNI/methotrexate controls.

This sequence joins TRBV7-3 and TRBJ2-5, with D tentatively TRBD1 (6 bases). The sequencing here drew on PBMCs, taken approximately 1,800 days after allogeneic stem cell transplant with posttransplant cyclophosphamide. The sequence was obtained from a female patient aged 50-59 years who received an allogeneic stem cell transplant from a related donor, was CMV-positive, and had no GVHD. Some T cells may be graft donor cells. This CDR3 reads CASSLGQQETQYF. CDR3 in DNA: TGTGCCAGCAGCTTAGGACAGCAAGAGACCCAGTACTTC.